The 15 T cell receptor beta chains below all came from one sample that was sequenced in a study of T-cell memory formation after mild COVID-19. TCRdb passed the 5' RACE reads through MiXCR, listing each CDR3 protein once. This sample has fewer than 400,000 distinct CDR3 sequences, with under 15% found just once. The sequencing input was PBMCs or a T cell subset sorted from them (not recorded which). The receptors were sampled from a man younger than 35 who had mild COVID-19 (a few samples of this study predate the infection). Cell type and time point are not known.

This clonotype was counted between two and nine times. The chain recombines TRBV7-9 with TRBJ2-5, with 7 bases fitting TRBD2. The CDR3 length is 22 residues. From germline, CDR1 is SEHNR and CDR2 FQNEAQ (reference sequence). V lost 7 bases to trimming and J lost 2 bases; unmatched junction nucleotides: 31. Here the CDR3 DNA reads TGTGCCAGCATCAACGTCATGGGAGGGTCCCTAGCGGCCCGTGCATTACAAGAGACCCAGTACTTC. Its protein product is CASINVMGGSLAARALQETQYF.

For this clonotype: A much bigger clone sits one base away, suggesting this may be a read error. This sequence joins TRBV7-8 and TRBJ2-2, with D perhaps assigned TRBD1 or TRBD2 (7 bases each). The CDR3 consists of 15 residues. Trimming removed 10 bases from V and 2 bases from J, with 17 bases in between. From germline, CDR1 is SGHVS and CDR2 FQNEAQ. The CDR3 bases are TGTGCCATCGCAAAGCGGGACAGTAACACCGGGGAGCTGTTTTTT. It codes for CAIAKRDSNTGELFF.

This clonotype was found a few times. J is TRBJ2-7 and V is TRBV6-1, with D unclear. Trimming took off 4 bases at V and 0 bases at J, with 4 bases between the two ends. The CDR3 is 12 residues long. CDR1 is MNHNS and CDR2 is SASEGT in the germline V gene. The CDR3 region has the DNA TGTGCCAGCAGTGTGTTCTCCTACGAGCAGTACTTC. Amino acid sequence: CASSVFSYEQYF.

This sequence joins TRBV11-2 and TRBJ2-7, with a tentative D call TRBD1 (6 bases). Per the germline V gene, CDR1 is SGHAT and CDR2 is FQNNGV. V was clipped by 4 bases and J by 2 bases, with 12 bases between them. CDR3 size: 14 residues. The CDR3 DNA reads TGTGCCAGCAGCTCACAGGGTCCCGCCTACGAGCAGTACTTC. It codes for CASSSQGPAYEQYF. Based on the CDR3 plus reference TRBV11-2 and TRBJ2-7, the full variable domain is EAGVAQSPRYKIIEKRQSVAFWCNPISGHATLYWYQQILGQGPKLLIQFQNNGVVDDSQLPKDRFSAERLKGVDSTLKIQPAKLEDSAVYLCASSSQGPAYEQYFGPGTRLTVT.

A single count supports this clonotype. V and J are TRBV20-1 and TRBJ1-5; TRBD1 is a possible D gene (6 bases). Germline V gene lookup returns CDR1 DFQATT and CDR2 SNEGSKA (reference sequence). V shed 5 bases and J shed 4 bases, with 12 bases lying between them. CDR3 size: 13 residues. The CDR3: CSACRDKNQPQHF. DNA for the CDR3: TGCAGTGCTTGTAGGGACAAAAATCAGCCCCAGCATTTT.

This chain uses TRBV19 with TRBJ1-1; 7 bases map to TRBD1. V lost 5 bases, J lost 4 bases, and 7 bases stayed unmatched. The CDR3 covers 14 residues. Per germline, CDR1 LNHDA and CDR2 SQIVND (reference sequence). CDR3 DNA: TGTGCCAGTAGTTGGATGTCAGGGGGCACTGAAGCTTTCTTT. This encodes CASSWMSGGTEAFF. Variable domain in full (rest from reference TRBV19 and TRBJ1-1): DGGITQSPKYLFRKEGQNVTLSCEQNLNHDAMYWYRQDPGQGLRLIYYSQIVNDFQKGDIAEGYSVSREKKESFPLTVTSAQKNPTAFYLCASSWMSGGTEAFFGQGTRLTVV.

The V and J genes are TRBV28 and TRBJ1-5; TRBD1 might be the D (6 bases). Germline CDR1 MDHEN, CDR2 SYDVKM. V lost 6 bases and J 1 base, leaving 16 bases between the germline ends. CDR3 length: 16 residues. The CDR3 sequence is CASRPPGGGSNQPQHF. In nucleotides, the CDR3 is TGTGCCAGCAGGCCACCGGGGGGCGGCAGCAATCAGCCCCAGCATTTT.

This clonotype was picked up a small number of times. The V and J genes are TRBV6-2 or TRBV6-3 and TRBJ2-1, with unresolved D. V was pared by 2 bases and J by 0 bases, with 8 bases between. CDR3 size: 15 residues. The germline V gene encodes CDR1 MNHEY and CDR2 SVGEGT. The DNA of the CDR3 is TGTGCCAGCAGTTACAGGGCGAGCTCCTACAATGAGCAGTTCTTC. Amino acid sequence: CASSYRASSYNEQFF.

This clonotype has just a few counts. This chain joins TRBV4-1 and TRBJ2-3, with TRBD2 matching 7 bases. V gave up 1 base and J gave up 0 bases; unmatched junction bases: 1. The V gene's germline CDR1 is MGHRA and CDR2 YSYEKL. This CDR3 comprises 15 residues. This CDR3 is CASSQARGSTDTQYF. The DNA of the CDR3 is TGCGCCAGCAGCCAAGCGCGGGGGAGCACAGATACGCAGTATTTT.

This clonotype was seen a handful of times. The V gene is TRBV12-3 or TRBV12-4, the J gene TRBJ2-7, with D possibly TRBD2 on 6 matching bases. There are 14 residues in the CDR3. The V and J ends lost 3 bases and 2 bases respectively, with 11 bases between them. CDR3 in DNA: TGTGCCAGCAGTTTGGCGGGGCCCACCTACGAGCAGTACTTC. Encoded protein: CASSLAGPTYEQYF.

The chain has TRBV4-1 and TRBJ2-2; D possibly corresponds to TRBD2 (5 bases). V dropped 2 bases and J dropped 0 bases, with 16 bases sitting between them. CDR1 MGHRA and CDR2 YSYEKL come from the germline V gene. This CDR3 region has 18 residues. CDR3 protein: CASSQPVRGPPNTGELFF. Written as DNA, the CDR3 is TGCGCCAGCAGCCAACCCGTTCGCGGGCCCCCGAACACCGGGGAGCTGTTTTTT.

This clonotype was detected only a few times. The rearrangement uses TRBV2 and TRBJ2-7, with D possibly TRBD1 on 6 matching bases. The germline V gene encodes CDR1 SNHLY and CDR2 FYNNEI. This CDR3 contains 15 residues. The V and J ends lost 5 bases and 2 bases respectively, with 16 bases between them. Here the CDR3 DNA reads TGTGCCAGCAGTCCGGACAGACCTCTTACCTACGAGCAGTACTTC. Residues: CASSPDRPLTYEQYF.

The chain is built from TRBV7-8 and TRBJ2-3; no clear D gene. Looked up from germline, CDR1 is SGHVS and CDR2 is FQNEAQ. The CDR3 has 16 amino acids. Trimming cost V 1 base and J 0 bases, with 11 bases left between them. CDR3 protein: CASSLVSRPSTDTQYF. For the CDR3, the DNA is TGTGCCAGCAGCTTAGTTTCGAGACCTAGCACAGATACGCAGTATTTT.

This sequence joins TRBV9 and TRBJ2-5; D assignment may be TRBD1 or TRBD2 (5 bases each). V was shortened by 0 bases and J by 2 bases, with 11 bases between the two germline ends. Germline CDR1 and CDR2: SGDLS and YYNGEE. The CDR3 contains 15 residues. DNA of the CDR3: TGTGCCAGCAGCGTAGATTTGGGACCACAAGAGACCCAGTACTTC. This gives the protein CASSVDLGPQETQYF.

This clonotype was detected only a few times. The genes are TRBV12-3 or TRBV12-4 and TRBJ1-2; maybe TRBD1 (6 bases). Trimming took off 3 bases at V and 4 bases at J, with 12 bases between the two ends. The CDR3 loop spans 14 amino acids. CDR3 sequence (DNA): TGTGCCAGCAGTTTCACAGGGAAGGGCTATGGCTACACCTTC. It yields the protein CASSFTGKGYGYTF.